The T cell receptor beta chain under discussion was sequenced for a study of blood T cell repertoires in COVID-19. In the study overall: Italy, Spain and the United States were the sources of the convalescent and acute COVID-19 samples.

The V and J ends lost 7 bases and 3 bases, in that order; junction bases with no gene match: 9. In germline, CDR1 is MNHEY, CDR2 SVGAGI. The CDR3 length is 15 residues. Original processing methods: For nucleated cells, counts were estimated from reference gene primer amplification. Only in-frame clones appear in the TCRdb table, and some are missing; sequencing was by immunoSEQ multiplex PCR. V and J calls and clone size are as listed in that table; D and trimming were resolved from the DNA. The sample has roughly 240,000 clones; 83% are singletons. Participants were placed into cohorts based on the clinical history they reported. People in the exposed group encountered a COVID-19 case within 2 weeks before entering the study.

The V call is TRBV6-5, the J call TRBJ1-2, with 9 bases fitting TRBD1. The sequence derives from a woman in her thirties or forties who had been exposed to COVID-19. Sequenced: PBMCs or T cells enriched from blood (not recorded which). The CDR3 loop is CASKRTRDRDYGYTF. Here the CDR3 DNA reads TGTGCCAGCAAGAGAACCCGGGACAGGGACTATGGCTACACCTTC.